This T cell receptor beta chain is drawn from a study of control samples from healthy donors and cancer patients. Trimming took 7 bases from V and 1 from J; bases not matched to a gene: 6. The CDR3 is 13 residues long. Germline V CDR1 and CDR2: SQVTM, ANQGSEA. Clones were read by immunoSEQ multiplex PCR, and TCRdb kept only the in-frame ones, dropping some. Here the sample spans fewer than 120,000 clones, approximately 88% being singletons. Sequencing used PBMCs. The clonotype originates from a woman aged 60-75 years with lung cancer. This sequence joins TRBV29-1 and TRBJ2-7, with 8 bases identical to TRBD1. The CDR3 reads CSAAGTGSYEQYF. The CDR3 DNA is TGCAGCGCCGCCGGGACAGGTTCCTACGAGCAGTACTTC.